Listed below are T cell receptor beta chains from one sample, sequenced in a study of blood T cell repertoires in COVID-19. Assay: immunoSEQ multiplex PCR; the TCRdb copy retains only in-frame clones and omits some. The repertoire has a few hundred thousand clones, 84% of them found once; the top ten carry around 2.7%. Sequenced sample: peripheral blood. The receptors derive from a woman aged 30 to 39 who had recovered from COVID-19. Both conserved end residues are part of each CDR3. The D gene is left open where the match is weak. Only some rows state a clone size, as once, few, many or a class for expanded clones.

size,V,D,J,length,CDR3,DNA
NA,TRBV7-3,NA,TRBJ2-3,14,CASSLSGSTDTQYF,TGTGCCAGCAGCTTAAGCGGGAGCACAGATACGCAGTATTTT
NA,TRBV5-4,NA,TRBJ2-7,13,CASTSRGGYEQYF,TGTGCCAGCACGTCTAGAGGAGGTTACGAGCAGTACTTC
NA,TRBV14,NA,TRBJ2-3,16,CASSQEWASVTDTQYF,TGTGCCAGCAGCCAAGAATGGGCTAGCGTGACAGATACGCAGTATTTT
NA,TRBV5-1,TRBD1,TRBJ2-7,15,CASSWGGQGGNEQYF,TGCGCCAGCAGCTGGGGGGGACAGGGCGGAAACGAGCAGTACTTC
NA,TRBV28,NA,TRBJ2-7,14,CASSLFEASYEQYF,TGTGCCAGCAGTTTATTCGAGGCCTCCTACGAGCAGTACTTC
NA,TRBV4-1,TRBD1,TRBJ1-1,15,CASSHQQGANTEAFF,TGCGCCAGCAGCCACCAACAGGGGGCGAACACTGAAGCTTTCTTT
NA,TRBV7-3,TRBD2,TRBJ2-2,13,CASSSSGAGELFF,TGTGCCAGCAGCTCAAGCGGGGCCGGGGAGCTGTTTTTT
NA,TRBV24-1,TRBD2,TRBJ2-1,16,CATSDPAGGIHNEQFF,TGTGCCACCAGTGATCCAGCGGGAGGGATACACAATGAGCAGTTCTTC
few,TRBV5-1,TRBD1,TRBJ2-2,16,CASSLAGTGVPGELFF,TGCGCCAGCAGCTTGGCCGGGACAGGGGTGCCCGGGGAGCTGTTTTTT
NA,TRBV27,NA,TRBJ2-7,13,CASSLTVTLEQYF,TGTGCCAGCAGCCTAACAGTCACCCTCGAGCAGTACTTC
few,TRBV27,TRBD2,TRBJ2-3,17,CAIPGPYRLAPTDTQYF,TGTGCCATCCCGGGACCCTACCGACTAGCGCCCACAGATACGCAGTATTTT
NA,TRBV19,TRBD1,TRBJ2-5,14,CASRLDRGGETQYF,TGTGCCAGTAGACTTGACAGGGGTGGGGAGACCCAGTACTTC
NA,TRBV18,NA,TRBJ1-1,15,CASSPGGETNTEAFF,TGTGCCAGCTCACCGGGGGGGGAAACGAACACTGAAGCTTTCTTT
NA,TRBV7-4,TRBD2,TRBJ2-2,18,CASSLAGRSGRGTGELFF,TGTGCCAGCAGCTTAGCAGGTAGGAGCGGGAGAGGCACCGGGGAGCTGTTTTTT
NA,TRBV28,NA,TRBJ2-7,13,CASSLLGFHEQYF,TGTGCCAGCAGTTTACTAGGTTTCCACGAGCAGTACTTC
few,TRBV10-2,NA,TRBJ2-1,16,CASSDPLPLLYNEQFF,TGCGCCAGCAGTGATCCTCTACCCCTTCTATACAATGAGCAGTTCTTC
NA,TRBV11-2,NA,TRBJ2-1,15,CASSLALSSYNEQFF,TGTGCCAGCAGCTTAGCCCTTAGCTCCTACAATGAGCAGTTCTTC
NA,TRBV24-1,TRBD1,TRBJ1-6,16,CATRGTGKRYNSPLHF,TGTGCCACCAGAGGGACAGGGAAAAGGTATAATTCACCCCTCCACTTT
NA,TRBV3-1/TRBV3-2,NA,TRBJ2-3,16,CASSQDQLEITDTQYF,TGTGCCAGCAGCCAAGATCAACTAGAGATTACAGATACGCAGTATTTT
NA,TRBV19,NA,TRBJ2-2,15,CASSIAQAGTGELFF,TGTGCCAGTAGCATAGCTCAAGCGGGCACCGGGGAGCTGTTTTTT
once,TRBV7-8,NA,TRBJ1-2,15,CASSLGGGSSYGYTF,TGTGCCAGCAGCTTGGGAGGGGGTTCTAGCTATGGCTACACCTTC
NA,TRBV24-1,TRBD1,TRBJ1-2,14,CATSDPGTGVGYTF,TGTGCCACCAGTGACCCCGGGACAGGGGTTGGCTACACCTTC
NA,TRBV5-5,NA,TRBJ2-1,13,CASSSPGYNEQFF,TGTGCCAGCAGCTCACCGGGGTACAATGAGCAGTTCTTC
NA,TRBV4-1,TRBD2,TRBJ2-1,18,CASSQVLTSGTAYNEQFF,TGCGCCAGCAGCCAAGTTCTAACTAGCGGCACTGCCTACAATGAGCAGTTCTTC
NA,TRBV27,TRBD1,TRBJ1-2,16,CASTPGQGLEGYGYTF,TGTGCCAGCACTCCGGGACAGGGCCTTGAGGGCTATGGCTACACCTTC
few,TRBV11-3,TRBD2,TRBJ2-1,15,CASSSGTSGYNEQFF,TGTGCCAGCAGCTCCGGGACTAGCGGGTACAATGAGCAGTTCTTC
NA,TRBV6-6,NA,TRBJ1-1,14,CASSYRTRDTEAFF,TGTGCCAGCAGTTACCGGACAAGGGACACTGAAGCTTTCTTT
NA,TRBV28,NA,TRBJ2-7,11,CASSSGSEQYF,TGTGCCAGCAGTTCAGGGTCCGAGCAGTACTTC